The T cell receptor (beta chain) under discussion was sequenced for a study of blood T cells in healthy people across ages. Each of the donors had around 9 milliliters of peripheral blood drawn into EDTA-treated Vacutainer tubes. Then a second PCR, running roughly 7 to 11 cycles, was carried out with a sample-barcoded 5' primer and a J-beta primer mix. Tags on each cDNA molecule came from a template-switch adaptor with 12 random nucleotides. TCRdb reanalysed the 5' RACE reads using MiXCR and keeps one entry per CDR3 protein. The sample has approximately 850,000 distinct CDR3 sequences; approximately 44% are singletons. Germline-derived CDR1 and CDR2 are LNHNV and YYDKDF (reference sequence). This CDR3 region has 14 residues. A remark on this clonotype: A much larger clonotype is one base distant, so this may be a read error.

The clonotype was recovered from a man aged 55 to 70 in good health. This chain connects TRBV15 to TRBJ2-7; 7 positions agree with TRBD2. Source material: blood. CDR3 protein: CVTSRARGAYEQYF. The DNA for the CDR3 is TGTGTCACCAGCAGAGCTCGGGGGGCCTACGAGCAGTACTTC.